Sequencing of this T cell receptor (beta chain) was carried out in a study of shared clonotypes between healthy human individuals. The data were produced by immunoSEQ multiplex PCR, yet TCRdb's version contains in-frame clones alone and is incomplete. This table holds under 2,500,000 clones, approximately 94% found once. CD4+ cells were split into CD45RA+ naive and CD45RA-negative memory subsets. The CDR3 extends over 13 amino acids. Trimming took 5 bases from V and 7 from J, leaving 14 bases between them. The germline V gene has CDR1 SNHLY and CDR2 FYNNEI. This clonotype was obtained from a man in his late teens or twenties in good health. Sequenced sample: naive CD4+ T cells sorted from blood. Subset of the sample: CD45RA+ positively selected. This chain joins TRBV2 and TRBJ2-5; a weak D match, TRBD2 (6 bases). The CDR3 nucleotides read TGTGCCAGCAGTTTGACTAGTGGAGGGACCCAGTACTTC. Amino acids: CASSLTSGGTQYF.